The next 27 T cell receptor beta chains were all read from a single sample in a study of blood T cell repertoires in COVID-19. Method: immunoSEQ multiplex PCR; TCRdb's copy keeps in-frame clones and lacks some. The table shows about 160,000 clones, with about 74% occurring only once. Sequencing used peripheral blood. These receptors originate from a man in his sixties with acute or convalescent COVID-19.

The chain recombines TRBV7-9 with TRBJ1-2; 8 bases are a match to TRBD1. V gave up 4 bases and J gave up 5 bases; unmatched junction bases: 12. The germline gives CDR1 SEHNR, CDR2 FQNEAQ (reference sequence). The CDR3 spans 16 residues. The CDR3 nucleotides read TGTGCCAGCAGCTCAGTAGGACAGGGACGGTTATATGGCTACACCTTC. This translates into CASSSVGQGRLYGYTF.

V and J are TRBV5-1 and TRBJ2-1, with D unclear. The CDR3 contains 13 residues. Germline V CDR1 and CDR2: SGHRS, YFSETQ. Between the trimmed V and J ends, which lost 4 bases and 5 bases, there was a span of 10 bases. The CDR3 nucleotides read TGCGCCAGCAGCCCGGTTTTGGACAATGAGCAGTTCTTC. It translates to CASSPVLDNEQFF.

The V and J genes are TRBV29-1 and TRBJ2-1, with a tentative D call TRBD2 (6 bases). Per the germline V gene, CDR1 is SQVTM and CDR2 is ANQGSEA. The CDR3 extends over 13 amino acids. The germline V and J ends were trimmed by 5 bases and 10 bases, with 18 bases remaining between them. The CDR3 loop is CSVQRIDGGEQFF. The DNA of the CDR3 is TGCAGCGTTCAAAGGATAGACGGAGGGGAGCAGTTCTTC.

This rearrangement joins TRBV4-1 to TRBJ2-7, with D possibly TRBD2 on 5 matching bases. Trimming cost V 4 bases and J 4 bases, with 17 bases left between them. This CDR3 region has 15 residues. CDR1 is MGHRA and CDR2 is YSYEKL in the germline V gene. The CDR3 nucleotides are TGCGCCAGCAGCCGACTCGGGGTTGGAGTGTACGAGCAGTACTTC. Amino acids: CASSRLGVGVYEQYF.

This clone has only one observation. The rearrangement joins TRBV10-3 to TRBJ1-4; a possible D gene is TRBD1 (6 bases). Looked up from germline, CDR1 is ENHRY and CDR2 is SYGVKD. V was pared by 0 bases and J by 7 bases, with 15 bases between. This CDR3 contains 16 residues. The CDR3 nucleotides are TGTGCCATCAGTGAGTCCTCCGGGACATCAAGTGAAAAACTGTTTTTT. It specifies CAISESSGTSSEKLFF.

The chain couples TRBV29-1 to TRBJ1-2; unclear D gene. The CDR3 runs to 13 residues. Germline lookup yields CDR1 SQVTM and CDR2 ANQGSEA. Trimming removed 0 bases at V and 2 bases at J, with 7 bases between. CDR3 nucleotides: TGCAGCGTTGAAGAGAGCCGAAACTATGGCTACACCTTC. This gives the protein CSVEESRNYGYTF.

The J gene is TRBJ2-1, the V gene TRBV11-2, with 9 bases fitting TRBD2. With V trimmed by 1 base and J by 3 bases, 4 bases remained unmatched. The CDR3 spans 16 residues. The germline V gene has CDR1 SGHAT and CDR2 FQNNGV. Here the CDR3 reads CASSLAGGGVYNEQFF. In DNA, the CDR3 is TGTGCCAGCAGCTTAGCAGGCGGGGGGGTCTACAATGAGCAGTTCTTC.

This rearrangement joins TRBV30 to TRBJ2-1; 10 bases are a match to TRBD2. Germline assignment: CDR1 GTSNPN and CDR2 SVGIG (reference sequence). V was pared by 0 bases and J by 4 bases, with 9 bases of the junction left unmatched. This CDR3 has 17 amino acids. The CDR3 sequence: CAWSVGSGGSHYNEQFF. CDR3 DNA: TGTGCCTGGAGTGTGGGTAGCGGGGGGTCTCATTACAATGAGCAGTTCTTC.

The gene calls are TRBV27 and TRBJ1-2; 7 bases are shared with TRBD1. Germline CDR1 and CDR2: MNHEY and SMNVEV (reference sequence). The CDR3 runs 13 residues. The J segment lost 6 bases and the V segment lost 5 bases, leaving 6 bases of the junction unmatched. The CDR3 spells CASSLRQGDGYTF. The CDR3 region has the DNA TGTGCCAGCAGTCTCCGACAGGGCGATGGCTACACCTTC.

The chain is built from TRBV28 and TRBJ1-2, with 11 bases that match TRBD1. V shed 5 bases, J shed 1 base, and the junction held 12 bases outside the gene matches. The length of the CDR3 is 18 residues. CDR1 is MDHEN and CDR2 is SYDVKM in the germline V gene. This CDR3 reads CASSTHLDRGLDNYGYTF. The DNA of the CDR3 is TGTGCCAGCAGTACTCATCTGGACAGGGGGCTAGATAACTATGGCTACACCTTC.

V usage is TRBV9 and J usage is TRBJ1-1; no reliable D call. Germline CDR1 SGDLS, CDR2 YYNGEE. This CDR3 has 12 amino acids. V was clipped by 0 bases and J by 6 bases, with 6 bases between them. The CDR3 is CASSVAGSEAFF. In nucleotides, the CDR3 is TGTGCCAGCAGCGTAGCGGGATCTGAAGCTTTCTTT. Using reference TRBV9 and TRBJ1-1 for the parts outside the CDR3, the full variable domain is DSGVTQTPKHLITATGQRVTLRCSPRSGDLSVYWYQQSLDQGLQFLIQYYNGEERAKGNILERFSAQQFPDLHSELNLSSLELGDSALYFCASSVAGSEAFFGQGTRLTVV.

V and J are TRBV18 and TRBJ2-7; the D gene is possibly TRBD1 (5 bases). V was clipped by 3 bases and J by 4 bases, with 10 bases between them. Germline assignment: CDR1 KGHSH and CDR2 LQKENI. The CDR3 is 13 amino acids. CDR3 residues: CASSPSQGYEQYF. As DNA, the CDR3 is TGTGCCAGCTCACCGAGTCAGGGATACGAGCAGTACTTC.

The rearrangement links TRBV30 to TRBJ2-3, with 7 bases aligning to TRBD2. The germline CDR1 and CDR2 sequences are GTSNPN and SVGIG (reference sequence). Losses at the gene ends were 2 bases for V and 1 base for J; bases not matched to a gene: 6. The CDR3 has 15 residues. The CDR3 DNA follows: TGTGCCTGGAGTCCCGTCCGGGGGGGCACAGATACGCAGTATTTT. It encodes CAWSPVRGGTDTQYF.

The chain recombines TRBV5-4 with TRBJ1-2, with TRBD1 matching over 7 bases. Germline V CDR1 and CDR2: SGHNT, YYREEE (reference sequence). V was pared by 0 bases and J by 4 bases, with 6 bases of the junction left unmatched. The CDR3 sequence is 15 residues long. CDR3: CASSLDRPGGYGYTF. The CDR3 coding sequence is TGTGCCAGCAGCTTGGACCGGCCAGGGGGCTATGGCTACACCTTC.

V and J are TRBV5-4 and TRBJ2-3; possibly TRBD2 for D (7 bases). Trimming took 0 bases from V and 1 from J, leaving 9 bases between them. CDR1 is SGHNT, CDR2 YYREEE, per germline (reference sequence). The CDR3 is 15 residues long. CDR3 DNA sequence: TGTGCCAGCAGCTTGGGCGGGGGCCGCACAGATACGCAGTATTTT. It specifies CASSLGGGRTDTQYF.

The chain is built from TRBV4-3 and TRBJ2-7; 8 nucleotides match TRBD1. The CDR3 runs to 15 residues. Germline lookup yields CDR1 LGHNA and CDR2 YSLEER. V trimming: 1 base; J trimming: 0 bases; junction bases outside the gene matches: 2. The CDR3 DNA follows: TGCGCCAGCAGCCAAGTAGGACAGGGCTCCTACGAGCAGTACTTC. Protein: CASSQVGQGSYEQYF.

This sequence joins TRBV11-2 and TRBJ2-1, with TRBD2 identical over 8 bases. CDR1 and CDR2 from the germline V gene are SGHAT and FQNNGV. This CDR3 has 17 amino acids. J was trimmed by 3 bases and V by 5 bases; bases with no gene match: 12. DNA of the CDR3: TGTGCCAGCAGCCACGGGGCAGCGGGGGTTTACTACAATGAGCAGTTCTTC. Translating it yields CASSHGAAGVYYNEQFF.

The rearrangement links TRBV30 to TRBJ1-1; tentative D call: TRBD1 (6 bases). There are 9 residues in the CDR3. Germline loops: CDR1 GTSNPN, CDR2 SVGIG (reference sequence). CDR3 nucleotides: TGTGCGGGGGCCTCCGAAGCTTTCTTT. Its protein product is CAGASEAFF.

The DNA for the CDR3 is TGTGCCAGCAGCGCAGGGAATTCAAACTATGGCTACACCTTC. Amino acids: CASSAGNSNYGYTF. The chain joins TRBV13 to TRBJ1-2; TRBD1 might be the D (5 bases). With 5 bases removed from V and 2 bases from J, the gap between germline ends came to 12 bases. This CDR3 comprises 14 residues. The germline CDR1 and CDR2 sequences are PRHDT and FYEKMQ (reference sequence).

This chain links TRBV19 with TRBJ2-2; no definite D call. Per germline, CDR1 LNHDA and CDR2 SQIVND (reference sequence). The CDR3 runs 14 residues. Deletions cut 1 base from V and 3 bases from J, with 6 bases between. CDR3 protein: CASSIAPDTGELFF. Written as DNA, the CDR3 is TGTGCCAGTAGTATAGCACCAGACACCGGGGAGCTGTTTTTT.

The V call is TRBV27, the J call TRBJ1-6; D is uncertain. The CDR3 loop spans 14 amino acids. Germline V CDR1 and CDR2: MNHEY, SMNVEV (reference sequence). Trimming cost V 3 bases and J 7 bases, with 10 bases left between them. CDR3 region: CASSFTPGNSPLHF. CDR3 DNA sequence: TGTGCCAGCAGTTTTACCCCGGGAAATTCACCCCTCCACTTT.

The V call is TRBV29-1, the J call TRBJ2-1, with D tentatively TRBD1 (6 bases). The CDR3 has 11 amino acids. Per germline, CDR1 SQVTM and CDR2 ANQGSEA. V lost 3 bases and J 13 bases, leaving 13 bases between the germline ends. The CDR3 DNA reads TGCAGCGTTGAGATGGACAGATTCCAGTTCTTC. Residues: CSVEMDRFQFF.

The V and J genes are TRBV5-1 and TRBJ2-3, with TRBD2 matching 11 bases. The CDR3 extends over 18 amino acids. V dropped 4 bases and J dropped 2; count of bases not matched to a gene: 12. CDR1 SGHRS and CDR2 YFSETQ come from the germline V gene. CDR3: CASSPSFSSGGNTDTQYF. The CDR3 nucleotides are TGCGCCAGCAGCCCTTCCTTCTCTAGCGGGGGGAACACAGATACGCAGTATTTT. The variable domain in full, with the rest retrieved from reference TRBV5-1 and TRBJ2-3, is KAGVTQTPRYLIKTRGQQVTLSCSPISGHRSVSWYQQTPGQGLQFLFEYFSETQRNKGNFPGRFSGRQFSNSRSEMNVSTLELGDSALYLCASSPSFSSGGNTDTQYFGPGTRLTVL.

This clone was found a few times. The rearrangement uses TRBV7-3 and TRBJ1-2, with a possible D match to TRBD1 (5 bases). Per the germline V gene, CDR1 is SGHTA and CDR2 is FQGTGA. CDR3 length equals 16 residues. V lost 2 bases and J lost 4, with 17 bases in between. CDR3 amino acids: CASSLEGGGGIYGYTF. The CDR3 coding sequence is TGTGCCAGCAGCTTAGAAGGTGGGGGAGGCATCTATGGCTACACCTTC.

This chain uses TRBV4-1 with TRBJ2-7, with D hard to call. This CDR3 region has 14 residues. Germline-derived CDR1 and CDR2 are MGHRA and YSYEKL. V was shortened by 0 bases and J by 0 bases, with 6 bases between the two germline ends. CDR3 coding DNA: TGCGCCAGCAGCCAAGAACCGGGCTCCTACGAGCAGTACTTC. Translated: CASSQEPGSYEQYF.

CDR3 sequence (DNA): TGTGCCAGCAGCTCCCGGGACTATCCCTACGAGCAGTACTTC. It specifies CASSSRDYPYEQYF. The chain uses TRBV11-3 and TRBJ2-7; 7 nucleotides line up with TRBD2. The CDR3 runs 14 residues. Germline V gene lookup returns CDR1 SGHNT and CDR2 YENEEA. V gave up 4 bases and J gave up 2 bases; unmatched junction bases: 5. Filled out from reference TRBV11-3 and TRBJ2-7, the complete variable domain reads EAGVVQSPRYKIIEKKQPVAFWCNPISGHNTLYWYLQNLGQGPELLIRYENEEAVDDSQLPKDRFSAERLKGVDSTLKIQPAELGDSAVYLCASSSRDYPYEQYFGPGTRLTVT.

This clone came up once. The chain uses TRBV7-2 and TRBJ2-2; no clear D. The CDR3 is 17 amino acids. V shed 3 bases and J shed 1 base, with 15 bases lying between them. The V gene's germline CDR1 is SGHTA and CDR2 FQGNSA. CDR3 sequence (DNA): TGTGCCAGCAGCTTCAGAACACGCGGTCAGAACACCGGGGAGCTGTTTTTT. This translates into CASSFRTRGQNTGELFF.